This T cell receptor beta chain was sequenced for a study of blood T cell repertoires in COVID-19. Study information: The United States, Italy and Spain were the sources of the acute and convalescent COVID-19 samples.

The method was immunoSEQ multiplex PCR; TCRdb's version includes in-frame clones alone and lacks a portion of them. The data show some 200,000 clones, approximately 90% seen once. Sequenced material: peripheral blood. The TCR was taken from a man older than 75 with acute or convalescent COVID-19.

The DNA for the CDR3 is TGTGCCAGTTGCCAGGGCAATCAGCCCCAGCATTTT. Encoded protein: CASCQGNQPQHF. J is TRBJ1-5 and V is TRBV19; unclear D gene. V was pared by 8 bases and J by 2 bases, with 7 bases between. The CDR3 totals 12 residues. Looked up from germline, CDR1 is LNHDA and CDR2 is SQIVND (reference sequence).